This T cell receptor beta chain originates from a study of early T cells in non-severe SARS-CoV-2 infection. Across the study: Bulk RNA from unsorted whole blood was sequenced; chains were unpaired.

The CDR3 covers 19 residues. The J segment lost 4 bases and the V segment lost 0 bases, leaving 14 bases of the junction unmatched. In the library, individual cDNA molecules carried attached unique molecular identifiers. TCRdb used MiXCR to reprocess the 5' RACE reads, holding one entry per CDR3 protein. This sample has about 83,000 distinct CDR3 sequences; around 12% occur once, and the top ten carry about 7%. This TCR was recovered from an adult who was a healthcare worker with PCR-confirmed SARS-CoV-2 infection or an uninfected control (not recorded which). The rearrangement joins TRBV23-1 to TRBJ2-4; 8 bases are a match to TRBD1. TRBV23-1 counts as an open reading frame of uncertain function. Sequencing was done on a sample of whole blood. The CDR3 loop is CASSQSPSTGARPKNIQYF. The CDR3 DNA sequence: TGCGCCAGCAGTCAATCCCCCTCGACAGGGGCAAGGCCAAAAAACATTCAGTACTTC.